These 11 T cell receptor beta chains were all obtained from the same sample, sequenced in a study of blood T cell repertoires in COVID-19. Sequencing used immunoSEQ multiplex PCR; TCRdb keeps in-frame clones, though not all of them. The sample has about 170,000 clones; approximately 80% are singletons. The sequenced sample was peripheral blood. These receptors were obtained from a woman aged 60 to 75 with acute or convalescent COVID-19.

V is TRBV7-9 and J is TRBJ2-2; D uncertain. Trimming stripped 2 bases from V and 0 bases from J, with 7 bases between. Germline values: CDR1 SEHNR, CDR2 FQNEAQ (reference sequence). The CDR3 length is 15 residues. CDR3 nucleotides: TGTGCCAGCAGCTTAAGACGGGCGAACACCGGGGAGCTGTTTTTT. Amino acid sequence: CASSLRRANTGELFF.

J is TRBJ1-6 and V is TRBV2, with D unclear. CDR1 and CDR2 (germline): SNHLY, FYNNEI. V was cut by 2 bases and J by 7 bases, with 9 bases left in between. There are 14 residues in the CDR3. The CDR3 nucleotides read TGTGCCAGCAGTGAAAAAGCCCGAAATTCACCCCTCCACTTT. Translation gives CASSEKARNSPLHF.

CDR3 amino acids: CAIRDRGRRSPLHF. The CDR3 coding sequence is TGTGCCATCAGGGACAGGGGACGGAGATCACCCCTCCACTTT. V is TRBV10-3 and J is TRBJ1-6, with TRBD1 identical over 9 bases. V lost 6 bases and J lost 10; bases outside the gene matches: 7. The CDR3 spans 14 residues. Germline CDR1 and CDR2: ENHRY and SYGVKD.

The CDR3 DNA is TGTGCCAGCAGTTACTCCGGCAGTCAACGGGCAGATACGCAGTATTTT. This sequence encodes CASSYSGSQRADTQYF. The chain joins TRBV6-5 to TRBJ2-3, with no clear D. CDR3 size: 16 residues. Looked up from germline, CDR1 is MNHEY and CDR2 is SVGAGI. V was clipped by 0 bases and J by 4 bases, with 14 bases between them.

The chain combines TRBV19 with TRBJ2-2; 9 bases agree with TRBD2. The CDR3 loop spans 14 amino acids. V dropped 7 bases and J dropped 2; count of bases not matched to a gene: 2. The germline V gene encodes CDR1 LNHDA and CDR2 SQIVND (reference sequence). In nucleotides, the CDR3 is TGTGCCAGTACAGCGGGGGGTAACACCGGGGAGCTGTTTTTT. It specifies CASTAGGNTGELFF. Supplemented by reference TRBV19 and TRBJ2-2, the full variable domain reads DGGITQSPKYLFRKEGQNVTLSCEQNLNHDAMYWYRQDPGQGLRLIYYSQIVNDFQKGDIAEGYSVSREKKESFPLTVTSAQKNPTAFYLCASTAGGNTGELFFGEGSRLTVL.

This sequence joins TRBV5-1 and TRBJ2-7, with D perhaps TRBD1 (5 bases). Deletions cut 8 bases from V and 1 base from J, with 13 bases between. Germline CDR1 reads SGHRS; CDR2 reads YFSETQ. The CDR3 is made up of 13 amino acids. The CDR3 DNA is TGCGCCAGTAGCCAGGGTTCGTCCTACGAGCAGTACTTC. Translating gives CASSQGSSYEQYF.

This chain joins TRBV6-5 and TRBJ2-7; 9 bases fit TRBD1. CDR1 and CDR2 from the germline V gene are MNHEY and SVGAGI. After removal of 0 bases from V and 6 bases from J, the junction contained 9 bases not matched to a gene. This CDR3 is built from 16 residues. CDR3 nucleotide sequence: TGTGCCAGCAGTTACTCCTTGCCCGGGACAGGGCGCGAGCAGTACTTC. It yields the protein CASSYSLPGTGREQYF.

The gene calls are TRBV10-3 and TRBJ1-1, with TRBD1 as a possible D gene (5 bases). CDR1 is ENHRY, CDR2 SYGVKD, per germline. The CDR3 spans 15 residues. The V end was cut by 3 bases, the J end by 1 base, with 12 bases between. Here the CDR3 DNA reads TGTGCCATCAGTGATAGGGGCAGGGCGAACACTGAAGCTTTCTTT. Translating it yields CAISDRGRANTEAFF.

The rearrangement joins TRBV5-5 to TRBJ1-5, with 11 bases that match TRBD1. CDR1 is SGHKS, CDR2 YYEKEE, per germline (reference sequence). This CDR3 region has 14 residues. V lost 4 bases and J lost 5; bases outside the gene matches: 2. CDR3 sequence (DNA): TGTGCCAGCAGCACGGACAGGGGGCATCAGCCCCAGCATTTT. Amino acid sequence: CASSTDRGHQPQHF.

This CDR3 is CASSFTGVGYTF. The CDR3 DNA sequence: TGTGCCAGCAGCTTTACAGGGGTAGGCTACACCTTC. The chain links TRBV7-2 to TRBJ1-2; 7 bases match TRBD1. Germline trimming cut 3 bases from V and 8 bases from J; bases unmatched to any gene: 3. The germline V gene has CDR1 SGHTA and CDR2 FQGNSA. The length of the CDR3 is 12 residues.

As DNA, the CDR3 is TGTGCCAGCAGTATAACAGGGGAAAACGGGGAGCTGTTTTTT. Protein sequence: CASSITGENGELFF. This sequence joins TRBV6-5 and TRBJ2-2; 7 bases match TRBD1. The V and J ends lost 5 bases and 7 bases, in that order; junction bases with no gene match: 7. CDR3 length equals 14 residues. CDR1 MNHEY and CDR2 SVGAGI come from the germline V gene.